The 6 T cell receptor beta chains below all came from one sample that was sequenced in a study of blood T cells in healthy people across ages. Primed by a sample-barcoded 5' primer and a J-beta primer mix, a second PCR proceeded for about 7 to 11 cycles. TCRdb reprocessed the 5' RACE reads via MiXCR and lists one record per CDR3 protein. The sample contains about 2 million distinct CDR3 sequences, around half of which appear only once. Sequencing input: blood. The receptors derive from a woman aged 40 to 55 in good health.

This clonotype appeared a few times. V and J are TRBV28 and TRBJ2-5; 9 positions match TRBD2. CDR3 length equals 17 residues. Germline CDR1 MDHEN, CDR2 SYDVKM. Unmatched junction bases numbered 15, after V lost 8 bases and J lost 2 bases. As DNA, the CDR3 is TGTGCCAGCTGCCGGGGGTACAGCGGGGGGCCTCAAGAGACCCAGTACTTC. Residues: CASCRGYSGGPQETQYF.

CDR3 sequence reads: CASSYSCQSGETQYF. The CDR3, as DNA: TGTGCCAGCAGTTACTCGTGCCAGTCGGGAGAGACCCAGTACTTC. The gene calls are TRBV6-5 and TRBJ2-5; D is ambiguous. V was pared by 0 bases and J by 4 bases, with 12 bases between. The V gene's germline CDR1 is MNHEY and CDR2 SVGAGI. The CDR3 has 15 residues.

Concerning this clonotype: The junction departs from germline at one end; a sequencing error may be responsible. The genes are TRBV29-1 and TRBJ1-2; the D is unclear. CDR3 size: 13 residues. CDR1 SQVTM and CDR2 ANQGSEA come from the germline V gene. CDR3 sequence: CSVERVLQTGCTF. The CDR3 coding sequence is TGCAGCGTTGAAAGGGTTTTGCAGACGGGCTGCACCTTC.

The genes are TRBV28 and TRBJ1-2; 9 bases line up with TRBD1. The CDR3 sequence is 14 residues long. Germline loops: CDR1 MDHEN, CDR2 SYDVKM. V lost 6 bases and J lost 3; bases outside the gene matches: 5. CDR3 sequence: CASRVTGGHYGYTF. CDR3 sequence (DNA): TGTGCCAGCAGGGTGACAGGGGGGCACTATGGCTACACCTTC.

This chain links TRBV7-2 with TRBJ1-2; D is perhaps TRBD1 (6 bases). V lost 2 bases and J 4 bases, leaving 17 bases between the germline ends. CDR3 length equals 16 residues. Germline assignment: CDR1 SGHTA and CDR2 FQGNSA. This chain's CDR3 is CASSLRAQDSAYGYTF. The CDR3 coding sequence is TGTGCCAGCAGCTTAAGGGCCCAGGACAGCGCCTATGGCTACACCTTC.

The chain uses TRBV18 and TRBJ1-2, with 9 bases lining up with TRBD1. From germline, CDR1 is KGHSH and CDR2 LQKENI. V dropped 2 bases and J dropped 7; count of bases not matched to a gene: 8. The CDR3 contains 15 residues. CDR3 sequence reads: CASSPGQGKFRGYTF. In DNA form, the CDR3 reads TGTGCCAGCTCACCAGGACAGGGGAAATTCCGTGGCTACACCTTC.